This entry lists 6 T cell receptor beta chains sequenced from one sample in a study of beta chain features in type 1 diabetes. Expressed TCRB transcripts were sequenced, since all the RNA that had been isolated was reverse transcribed. The protocol was immunoSEQ multiplex PCR, while the TCRdb copy is restricted to in-frame clones and leaves out a portion. The repertoire consists of 640,000 or so clones, with roughly an eighth occurring once and the leading ten covering 0.03% to 0.04%. No cognate antigen is known for these TCRs. Broader study findings: Within each of all four CD4+ subsets, Type 1 diabetes patients had TCRB CDR3s that were moderately but significantly shorter.

Sequencing input: naive CD4+ T cells from blood. All receptors come from a man aged 18 to 29 with type 1 diabetes.

This clone was seen a few times. This chain links TRBV27 with TRBJ1-1; TRBD1 matches at 8 bases. V was clipped by 7 bases and J by 8 bases; unmatched bases: 9. The CDR3 has 13 amino acids. The germline V gene encodes CDR1 MNHEY and CDR2 SMNVEV (reference sequence). The CDR3 loop is CASIPDRGEEAFF. The CDR3 coding sequence is TGTGCCAGCATTCCAGACAGGGGTGAGGAAGCTTTCTTT.

This chain links TRBV28 with TRBJ2-7, with 9 nucleotides matching TRBD1. J lost 4 bases, V lost 2 bases, and 6 bases had no gene match. The germline V gene encodes CDR1 MDHEN and CDR2 SYDVKM. The CDR3 is 15 residues long. The CDR3 loop is CASSLATGGSYEQYF. DNA of the CDR3: TGTGCCAGCAGTTTAGCAACAGGGGGCTCATACGAGCAGTACTTC.

This chain joins TRBV6-5 and TRBJ2-7; no clear D gene. V was cut by 2 bases and J by 0 bases, with 14 bases left in between. CDR1 MNHEY and CDR2 SVGAGI come from the germline V gene. The length of the CDR3 is 16 residues. As DNA, the CDR3 is TGTGCCAGCAGTTACCAGGCAGCACATAGCTCCTACGAGCAGTACTTC. This translates into CASSYQAAHSSYEQYF.

This clone was recorded a few times. The chain couples TRBV5-1 to TRBJ2-7; TRBD2 matches 13 bases. The CDR3 sequence is 16 residues long. Germline trimming cut 5 bases from V and 4 bases from J; bases unmatched to any gene: 9. CDR1 and CDR2 from the germline V gene are SGHRS and YFSETQ. The CDR3 DNA follows: TGCGCCAGCAGTCCCGGCCGGACTAGCGGGAGTTACGAGCAGTACTTC. Translated: CASSPGRTSGSYEQYF.

This clone has just a few counts. V gene TRBV7-2 combines with J gene TRBJ2-7; 7 nucleotides match TRBD2. This CDR3 spans 15 amino acids. Germline V gives CDR1 SGHTA, CDR2 FQGNSA. V gave up 1 base and J gave up 0 bases; unmatched junction bases: 3. For the CDR3, the DNA is TGTGCCAGCAGCTTAGTAGCGGGTACCTCCTACGAGCAGTACTTC. It specifies CASSLVAGTSYEQYF.

This clone occurred a few times. V is TRBV7-9 and J is TRBJ1-2, with D uncertain. The CDR3 is 13 residues long. V lost 11 bases and J 2 bases, leaving 15 bases between the germline ends. Germline V gene sequence: CDR1 SEHNR, CDR2 FQNEAQ (reference sequence). CDR3: CAGIEERNYGYTF. CDR3 nucleotides: TGTGCCGGGATTGAAGAGAGGAACTATGGCTACACCTTC.